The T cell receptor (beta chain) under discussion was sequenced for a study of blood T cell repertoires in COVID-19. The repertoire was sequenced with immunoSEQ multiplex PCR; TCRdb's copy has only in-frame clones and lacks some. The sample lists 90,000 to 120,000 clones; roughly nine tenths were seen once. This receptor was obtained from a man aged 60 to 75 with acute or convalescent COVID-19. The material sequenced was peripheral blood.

CDR3 sequence: CASSLGQGVSGNTIYF. The CDR3 DNA sequence: TGCGCCAGCAGCTTGGGACAGGGGGTTTCTGGAAACACCATATATTTT. The chain is built from TRBV5-1 and TRBJ1-3; 9 bases are a match to TRBD1. Per germline, CDR1 SGHRS and CDR2 YFSETQ. Trimming removed 0 bases from V and 1 base from J; junction bases left unmatched: 2. The CDR3 runs 16 residues.